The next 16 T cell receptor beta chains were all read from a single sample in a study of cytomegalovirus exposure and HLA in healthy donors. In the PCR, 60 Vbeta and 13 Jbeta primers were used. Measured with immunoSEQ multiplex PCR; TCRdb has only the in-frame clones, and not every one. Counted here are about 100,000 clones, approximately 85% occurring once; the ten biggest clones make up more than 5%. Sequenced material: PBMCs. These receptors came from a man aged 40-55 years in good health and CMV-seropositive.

The CDR3 loop is CASSHQTKPSSGNTIYF. CDR3 bases: TGTGCCAGCAGTCACCAAACCAAGCCAAGCTCTGGAAACACCATATATTTT. The chain recombines TRBV9 with TRBJ1-3; the D is unclear. The CDR3 is made up of 17 amino acids. V was clipped by 5 bases and J by 0 bases, with 18 bases between them. CDR1 and CDR2 (germline): SGDLS, YYNGEE.

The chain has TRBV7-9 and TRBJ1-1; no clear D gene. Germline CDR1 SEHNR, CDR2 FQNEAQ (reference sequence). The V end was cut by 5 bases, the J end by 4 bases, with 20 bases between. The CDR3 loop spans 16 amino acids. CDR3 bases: TGTGCCAGCAGCCCCCGAATATCTTCTTCGGGCACTGAAGCTTTCTTT. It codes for CASSPRISSSGTEAFF.

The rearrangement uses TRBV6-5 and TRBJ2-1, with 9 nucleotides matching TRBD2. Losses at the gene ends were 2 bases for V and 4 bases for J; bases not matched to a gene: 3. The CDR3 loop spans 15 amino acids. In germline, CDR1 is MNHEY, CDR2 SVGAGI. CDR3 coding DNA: TGTGCCAGCAGTTACGCGGGGGGGCCGTACAATGAGCAGTTCTTC. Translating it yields CASSYAGGPYNEQFF.

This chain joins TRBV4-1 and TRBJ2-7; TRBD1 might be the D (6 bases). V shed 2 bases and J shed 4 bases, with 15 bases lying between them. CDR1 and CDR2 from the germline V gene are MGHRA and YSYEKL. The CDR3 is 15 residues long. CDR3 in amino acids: CASSQNPQGPYEQYF. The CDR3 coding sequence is TGCGCCAGCAGCCAAAACCCACAGGGACCTTACGAGCAGTACTTC.

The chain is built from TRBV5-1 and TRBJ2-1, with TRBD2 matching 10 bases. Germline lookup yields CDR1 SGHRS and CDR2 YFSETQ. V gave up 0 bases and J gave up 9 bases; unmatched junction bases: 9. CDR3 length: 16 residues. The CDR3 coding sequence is TGCGCCAGCAGCTTGGGAGGGTTAGCGGGAGGATCTGAGCAGTTCTTC. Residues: CASSLGGLAGGSEQFF.

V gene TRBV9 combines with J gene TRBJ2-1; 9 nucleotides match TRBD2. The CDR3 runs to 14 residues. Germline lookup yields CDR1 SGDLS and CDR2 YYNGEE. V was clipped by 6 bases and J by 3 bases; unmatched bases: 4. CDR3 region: CASNAGGNYNEQFF. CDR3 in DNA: TGTGCCAGCAACGCGGGGGGGAACTACAATGAGCAGTTCTTC.

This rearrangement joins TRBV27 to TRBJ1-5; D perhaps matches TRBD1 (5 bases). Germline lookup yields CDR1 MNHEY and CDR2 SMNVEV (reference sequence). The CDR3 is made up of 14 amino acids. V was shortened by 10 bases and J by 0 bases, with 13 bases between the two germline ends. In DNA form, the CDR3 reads TGTGCCACCGCGGGGCGAGATAGCAATCAGCCCCAGCATTTT. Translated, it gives CATAGRDSNQPQHF.

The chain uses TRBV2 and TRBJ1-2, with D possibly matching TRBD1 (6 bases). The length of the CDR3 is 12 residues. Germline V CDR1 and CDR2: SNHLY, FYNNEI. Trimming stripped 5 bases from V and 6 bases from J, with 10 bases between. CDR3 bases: TGTGCCAGCAGTCCCTACAGGGATGGCTACACCTTC. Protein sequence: CASSPYRDGYTF.

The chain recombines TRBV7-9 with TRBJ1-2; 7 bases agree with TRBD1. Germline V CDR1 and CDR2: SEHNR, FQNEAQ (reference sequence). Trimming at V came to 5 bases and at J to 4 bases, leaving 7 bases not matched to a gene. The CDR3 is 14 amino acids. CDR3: CASSLIQGTYGYTF. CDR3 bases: TGTGCCAGCAGCCTCATACAGGGGACCTATGGCTACACCTTC.

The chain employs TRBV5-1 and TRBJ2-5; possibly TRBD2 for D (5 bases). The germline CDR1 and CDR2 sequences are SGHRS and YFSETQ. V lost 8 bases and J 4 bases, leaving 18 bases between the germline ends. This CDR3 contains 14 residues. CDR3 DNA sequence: TGCGCCAGTGGCGAGCGGAGCGGATTAGAGACCCAGTACTTC. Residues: CASGERSGLETQYF.

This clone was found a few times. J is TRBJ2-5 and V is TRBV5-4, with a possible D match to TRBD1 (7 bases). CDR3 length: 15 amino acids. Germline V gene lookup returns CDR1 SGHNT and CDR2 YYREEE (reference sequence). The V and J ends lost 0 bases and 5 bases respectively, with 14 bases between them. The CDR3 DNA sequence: TGTGCCAGCAGCTTGGGACAGGGTGGGAGGGAGACCCAGTACTTC. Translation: CASSLGQGGRETQYF. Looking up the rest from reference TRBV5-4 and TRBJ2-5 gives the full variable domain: ETGVTQSPTHLIKTRGQQVTLRCSSQSGHNTVSWYQQALGQGPQFIFQYYREEENGRGNFPPRFSGLQFPNYSSELNVNALELDDSALYLCASSLGQGGRETQYFGPGTRLLVL.

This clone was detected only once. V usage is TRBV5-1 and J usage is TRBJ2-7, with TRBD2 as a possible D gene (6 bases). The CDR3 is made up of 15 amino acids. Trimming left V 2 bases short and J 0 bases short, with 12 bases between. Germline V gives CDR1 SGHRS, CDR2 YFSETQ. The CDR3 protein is CASSLEGLSSYEQYF. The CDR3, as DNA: TGCGCCAGCAGCTTAGAGGGACTGAGCTCCTACGAGCAGTACTTC.

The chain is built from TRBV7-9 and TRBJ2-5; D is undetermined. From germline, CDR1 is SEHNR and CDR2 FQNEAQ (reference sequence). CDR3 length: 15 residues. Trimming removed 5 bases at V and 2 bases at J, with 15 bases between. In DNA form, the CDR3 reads TGTGCCAGCAGCCCCCTGAGCGCAGCACAAGAGACCCAGTACTTC. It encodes CASSPLSAAQETQYF.

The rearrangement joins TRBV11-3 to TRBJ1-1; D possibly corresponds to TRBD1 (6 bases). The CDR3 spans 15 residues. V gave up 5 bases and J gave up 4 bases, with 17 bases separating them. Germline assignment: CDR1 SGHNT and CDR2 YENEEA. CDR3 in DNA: TGTGCCAGCAGCCTCGGCGGGGGGCAGGGCACTGAAGCTTTCTTT. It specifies CASSLGGGQGTEAFF.

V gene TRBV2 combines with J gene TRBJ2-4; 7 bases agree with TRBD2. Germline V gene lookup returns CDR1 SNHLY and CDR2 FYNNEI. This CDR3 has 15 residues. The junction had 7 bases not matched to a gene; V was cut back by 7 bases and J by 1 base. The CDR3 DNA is TGTGCCAGCACCCTAGCGGAGACGGCCAAAAACATTCAGTACTTC. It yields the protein CASTLAETAKNIQYF.

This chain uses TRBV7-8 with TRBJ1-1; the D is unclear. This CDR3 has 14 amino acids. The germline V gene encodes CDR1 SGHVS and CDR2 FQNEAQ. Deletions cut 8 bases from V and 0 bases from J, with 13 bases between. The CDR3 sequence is CASSKAEVNTEAFF. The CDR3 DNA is TGTGCCAGCTCTAAGGCGGAGGTGAACACTGAAGCTTTCTTT.